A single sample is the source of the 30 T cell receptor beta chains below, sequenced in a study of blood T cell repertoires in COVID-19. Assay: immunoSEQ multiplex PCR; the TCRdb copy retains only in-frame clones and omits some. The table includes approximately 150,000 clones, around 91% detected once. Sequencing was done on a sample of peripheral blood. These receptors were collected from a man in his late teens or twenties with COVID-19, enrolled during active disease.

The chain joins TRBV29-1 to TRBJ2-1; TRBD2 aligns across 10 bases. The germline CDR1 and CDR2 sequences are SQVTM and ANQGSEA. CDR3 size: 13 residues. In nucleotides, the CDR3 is TGCAGTTGGCTAGCGGGAGATTACAATGAGCAGTTCTTC. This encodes CSWLAGDYNEQFF.

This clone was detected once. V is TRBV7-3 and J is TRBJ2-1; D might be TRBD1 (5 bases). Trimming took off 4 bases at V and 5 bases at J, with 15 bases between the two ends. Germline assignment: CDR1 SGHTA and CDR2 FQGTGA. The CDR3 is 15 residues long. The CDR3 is CASSSQTERHNEQFF. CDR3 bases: TGTGCCAGCAGCTCCCAGACAGAGCGTCACAATGAGCAGTTCTTC. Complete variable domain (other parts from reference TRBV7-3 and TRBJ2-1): GAGVSQTPSNKVTEKGKYVELRCDPISGHTALYWYRQSLGQGPEFLIYFQGTGAADDSGLPNDRFFAVRPEGSVSTLKIQRTERGDSAVYLCASSSQTERHNEQFFGPGTRLTVL.

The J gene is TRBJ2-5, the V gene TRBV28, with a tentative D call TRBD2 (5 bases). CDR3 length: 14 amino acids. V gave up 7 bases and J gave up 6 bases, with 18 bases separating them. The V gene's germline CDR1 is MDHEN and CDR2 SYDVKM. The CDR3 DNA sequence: TGTGCCAGCATGGTAAGGTGGGAGACGAAGACCCAGTACTTC. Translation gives CASMVRWETKTQYF.

The CDR3 region is CASSPGQGGGYTF. The CDR3 DNA reads as TGTGCCAGCAGCCCTGGACAGGGAGGCGGCTACACCTTC. The chain couples TRBV12-3 or TRBV12-4 to TRBJ1-2; 8 nucleotides line up with TRBD1. There are 13 residues in the CDR3. The V gene end was trimmed by 6 bases and the J gene end by 8 bases; junction bases not matched to a gene: 8.

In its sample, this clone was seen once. This CDR3 is CASSGLAGAPSSYNEQFF. The CDR3 bases are TGTGCCAGCAGCGGACTAGCGGGAGCCCCGAGCTCCTACAATGAGCAGTTCTTC. The gene calls are TRBV5-6 and TRBJ2-1; 13 nucleotides agree with TRBD2. The CDR3 spans 18 residues. The V segment lost 4 bases and the J segment 0 bases; nucleotides outside the gene matches: 7. CDR1 and CDR2 (germline): SGHDT, YYEEEE.

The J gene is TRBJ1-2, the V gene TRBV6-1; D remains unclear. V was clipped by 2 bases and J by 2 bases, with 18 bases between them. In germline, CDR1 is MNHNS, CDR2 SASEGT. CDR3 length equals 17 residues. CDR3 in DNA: TGTGCCAGCAGTGAAACCCTGAAGCCAGCGGAGAACTATGGCTACACCTTC. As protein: CASSETLKPAENYGYTF.

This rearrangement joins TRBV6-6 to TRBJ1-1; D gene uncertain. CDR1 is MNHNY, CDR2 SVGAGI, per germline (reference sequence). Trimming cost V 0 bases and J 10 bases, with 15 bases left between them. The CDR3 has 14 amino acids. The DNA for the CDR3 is TGTGCCAGCAGTTACTCGAAAGTCGGTTCTGTAGCTTTCTTT. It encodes CASSYSKVGSVAFF.

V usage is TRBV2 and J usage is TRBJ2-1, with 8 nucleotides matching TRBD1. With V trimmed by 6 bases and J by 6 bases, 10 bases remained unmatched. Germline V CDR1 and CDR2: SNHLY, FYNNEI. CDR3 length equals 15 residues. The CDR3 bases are TGTGCCAGCAGGGGGACAGGTGACGACCTCAATGAGCAGTTCTTC. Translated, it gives CASRGTGDDLNEQFF. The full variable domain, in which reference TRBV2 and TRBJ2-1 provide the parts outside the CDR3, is EPEVTQTPSHQVTQMGQEVILRCVPISNHLYFYWYRQILGQKVEFLVSFYNNEISEKSEIFDDQFSVERPDGSNFTLKIRSTKLEDSAMYFCASRGTGDDLNEQFFGPGTRLTVL.

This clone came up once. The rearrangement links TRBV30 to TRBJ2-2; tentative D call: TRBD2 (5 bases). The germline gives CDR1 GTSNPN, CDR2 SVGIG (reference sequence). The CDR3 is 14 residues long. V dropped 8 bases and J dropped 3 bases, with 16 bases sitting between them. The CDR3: CAGSPSSYTGELFF. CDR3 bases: TGTGCCGGGTCCCCTAGCTCTTACACCGGGGAGCTGTTTTTT.

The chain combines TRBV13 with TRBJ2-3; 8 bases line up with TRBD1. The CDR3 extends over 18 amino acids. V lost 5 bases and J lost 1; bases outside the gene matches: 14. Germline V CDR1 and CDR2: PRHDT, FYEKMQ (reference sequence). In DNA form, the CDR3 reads TGTGCCAGCAGCCCCCCCGACGGATCGGGACAGGGCACAGATACGCAGTATTTT. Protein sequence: CASSPPDGSGQGTDTQYF.

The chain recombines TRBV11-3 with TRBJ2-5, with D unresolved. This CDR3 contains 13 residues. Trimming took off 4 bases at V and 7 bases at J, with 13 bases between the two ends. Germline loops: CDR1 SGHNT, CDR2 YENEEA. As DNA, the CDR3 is TGTGCCAGCAGCTCCTCCGCCACGGGGACCCAGTACTTC. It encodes CASSSSATGTQYF. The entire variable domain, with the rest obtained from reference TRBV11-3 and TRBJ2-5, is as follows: EAGVVQSPRYKIIEKKQPVAFWCNPISGHNTLYWYLQNLGQGPELLIRYENEEAVDDSQLPKDRFSAERLKGVDSTLKIQPAELGDSAVYLCASSSSATGTQYFGPGTRLLVL.

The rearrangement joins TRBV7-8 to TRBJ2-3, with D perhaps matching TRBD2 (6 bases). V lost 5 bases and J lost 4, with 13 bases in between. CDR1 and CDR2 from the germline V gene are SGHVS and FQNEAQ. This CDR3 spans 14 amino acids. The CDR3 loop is CASSLPRLADTQYF. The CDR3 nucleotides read TGTGCCAGCAGCCTACCACGACTAGCAGATACGCAGTATTTT.

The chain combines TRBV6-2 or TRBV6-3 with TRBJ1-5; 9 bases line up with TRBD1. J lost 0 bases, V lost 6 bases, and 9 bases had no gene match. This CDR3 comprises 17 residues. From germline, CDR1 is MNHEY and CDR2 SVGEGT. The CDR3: CASSPPGQGYSNQPQHF. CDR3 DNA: TGTGCCAGCAGCCCTCCGGGACAGGGATATAGCAATCAGCCCCAGCATTTT.

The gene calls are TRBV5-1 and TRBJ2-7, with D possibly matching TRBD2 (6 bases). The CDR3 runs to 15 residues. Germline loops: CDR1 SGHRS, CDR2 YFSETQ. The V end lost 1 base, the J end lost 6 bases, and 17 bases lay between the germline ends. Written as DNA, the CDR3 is TGCGCCAGCAGCTTGTTTGGAGGGCCTAAACGCGAGCAGTACTTC. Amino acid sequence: CASSLFGGPKREQYF.

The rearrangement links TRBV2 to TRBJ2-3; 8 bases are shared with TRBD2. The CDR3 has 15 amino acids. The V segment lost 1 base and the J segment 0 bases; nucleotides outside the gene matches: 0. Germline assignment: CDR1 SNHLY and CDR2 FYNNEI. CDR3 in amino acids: CASSEGTSSTDTQYF. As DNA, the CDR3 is TGTGCCAGCAGTGAAGGGACTAGCAGCACAGATACGCAGTATTTT.

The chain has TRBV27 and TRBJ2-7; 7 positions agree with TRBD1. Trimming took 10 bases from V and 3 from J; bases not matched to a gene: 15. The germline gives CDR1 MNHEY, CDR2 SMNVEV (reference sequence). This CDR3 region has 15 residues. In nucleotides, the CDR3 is TGTGCCACCCGGCCGGAATTGGCAGGGGGCTACGAGCAGTACTTC. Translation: CATRPELAGGYEQYF.

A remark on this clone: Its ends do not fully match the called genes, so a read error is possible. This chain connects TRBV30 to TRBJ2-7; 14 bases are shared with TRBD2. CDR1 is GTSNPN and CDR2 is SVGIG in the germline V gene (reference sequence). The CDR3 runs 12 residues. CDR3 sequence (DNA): TGTGCCTGGGGGACTAGCGGGAGCAGGTCCCACTTC. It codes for CAWGTSGSRSHF.

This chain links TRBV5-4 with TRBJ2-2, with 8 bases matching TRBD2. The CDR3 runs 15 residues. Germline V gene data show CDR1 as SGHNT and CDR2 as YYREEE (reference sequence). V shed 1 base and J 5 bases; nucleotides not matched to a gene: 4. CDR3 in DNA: TGTGCCAGCAGCTTGAGGGGACTAGGGACCGGGGAGCTGTTTTTT. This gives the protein CASSLRGLGTGELFF. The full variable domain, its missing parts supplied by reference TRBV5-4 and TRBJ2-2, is ETGVTQSPTHLIKTRGQQVTLRCSSQSGHNTVSWYQQALGQGPQFIFQYYREEENGRGNFPPRFSGLQFPNYSSELNVNALELDDSALYLCASSLRGLGTGELFFGEGSRLTVL.

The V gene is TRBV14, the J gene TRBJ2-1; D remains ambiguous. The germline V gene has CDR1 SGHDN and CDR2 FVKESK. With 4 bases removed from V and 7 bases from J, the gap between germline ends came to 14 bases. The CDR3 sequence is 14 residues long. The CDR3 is CASSRQPWANEQFF. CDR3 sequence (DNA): TGTGCCAGCAGCCGCCAACCGTGGGCAAATGAGCAGTTCTTC.

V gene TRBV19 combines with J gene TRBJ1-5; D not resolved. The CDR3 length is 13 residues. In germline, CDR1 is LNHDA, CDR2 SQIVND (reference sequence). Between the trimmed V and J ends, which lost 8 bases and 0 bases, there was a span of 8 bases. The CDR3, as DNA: TGTGCCAGTCACACAGATAGCAATCAGCCCCAGCATTTT. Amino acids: CASHTDSNQPQHF.

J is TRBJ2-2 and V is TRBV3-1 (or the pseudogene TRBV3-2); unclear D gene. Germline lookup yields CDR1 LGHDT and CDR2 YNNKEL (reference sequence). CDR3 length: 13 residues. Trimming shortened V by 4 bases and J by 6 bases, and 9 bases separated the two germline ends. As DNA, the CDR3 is TGTGCCAGCAGCCTTAGAAGTCCCGGGGAGCTGTTTTTT. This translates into CASSLRSPGELFF.

The CDR3 here is CASSVVGGYEQYF. The CDR3, as DNA: TGTGCCAGCAGCGTAGTGGGGGGTTACGAGCAGTACTTC. The rearrangement links TRBV9 to TRBJ2-7; tentative D call: TRBD2 (6 bases). From germline, CDR1 is SGDLS and CDR2 YYNGEE. The CDR3 length is 13 residues. V was trimmed by 0 bases and J by 4 bases, leaving 8 bases between them. The complete variable domain, with remaining parts taken from reference TRBV9 and TRBJ2-7, reads DSGVTQTPKHLITATGQRVTLRCSPRSGDLSVYWYQQSLDQGLQFLIQYYNGEERAKGNILERFSAQQFPDLHSELNLSSLELGDSALYFCASSVVGGYEQYFGPGTRLTVT.

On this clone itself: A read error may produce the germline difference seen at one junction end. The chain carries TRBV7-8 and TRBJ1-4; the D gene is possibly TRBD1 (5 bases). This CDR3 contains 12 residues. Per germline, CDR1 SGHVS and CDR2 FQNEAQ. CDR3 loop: CASSRGREKLLF. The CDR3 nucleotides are TGTGCCAGCAGTAGGGGAAGAGAAAAACTGCTTTTT. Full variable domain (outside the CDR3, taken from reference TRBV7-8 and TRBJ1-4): GAGVSQSPRYKVAKRGQDVALRCDPISGHVSLFWYQQALGQGPEFLTYFQNEAQLDKSGLPSDRFFAERPEGSVSTLKIQRTQQEDSAVYLCASSRGREKLLFGSGTQLSVL.

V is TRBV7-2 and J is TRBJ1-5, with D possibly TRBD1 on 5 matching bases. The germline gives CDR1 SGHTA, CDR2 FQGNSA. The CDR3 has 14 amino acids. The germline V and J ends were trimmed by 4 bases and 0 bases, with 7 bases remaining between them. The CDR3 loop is CASSSGYSNQPQHF. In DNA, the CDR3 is TGTGCCAGCAGCTCAGGGTATAGCAATCAGCCCCAGCATTTT.

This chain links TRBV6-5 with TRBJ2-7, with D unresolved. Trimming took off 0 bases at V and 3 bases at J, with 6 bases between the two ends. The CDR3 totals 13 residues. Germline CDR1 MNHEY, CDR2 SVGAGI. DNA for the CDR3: TGTGCCAGCAGTTACTCTAACAGCTACGAGCAGTACTTC. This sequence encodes CASSYSNSYEQYF.

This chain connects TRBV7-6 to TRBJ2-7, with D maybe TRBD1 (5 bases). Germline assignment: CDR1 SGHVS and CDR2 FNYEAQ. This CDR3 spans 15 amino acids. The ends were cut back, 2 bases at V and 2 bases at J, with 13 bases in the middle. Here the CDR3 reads CASSLIDTGAYEQYF. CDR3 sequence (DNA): TGTGCCAGCAGCTTAATCGATACAGGTGCCTACGAGCAGTACTTC. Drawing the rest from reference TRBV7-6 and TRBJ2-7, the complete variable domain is GAGVSQSPRYKVTKRGQDVALRCDPISGHVSLYWYRQALGQGPEFLTYFNYEAQQDKSGLPNDRFSAERPEGSISTLTIQRTEQRDSAMYRCASSLIDTGAYEQYFGPGTRLTVT.

The CDR3 is CASSEEGSSNQPQHF. DNA for the CDR3: TGTGCCAGCAGTGAAGAGGGGTCTAGCAATCAGCCCCAGCATTTT. V and J are TRBV2 and TRBJ1-5, with D maybe TRBD1 (5 bases). V lost 1 base to trimming and J lost 0 bases, with 7 bases between them. Germline V gene lookup returns CDR1 SNHLY and CDR2 FYNNEI. The CDR3 is made up of 15 amino acids.

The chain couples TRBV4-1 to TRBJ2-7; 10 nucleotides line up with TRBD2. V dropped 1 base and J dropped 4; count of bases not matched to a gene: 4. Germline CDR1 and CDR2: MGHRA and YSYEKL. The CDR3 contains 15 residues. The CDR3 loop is CASSQGTSGNYEQYF. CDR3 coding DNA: TGCGCCAGCAGCCAAGGCACTAGCGGGAATTACGAGCAGTACTTC.

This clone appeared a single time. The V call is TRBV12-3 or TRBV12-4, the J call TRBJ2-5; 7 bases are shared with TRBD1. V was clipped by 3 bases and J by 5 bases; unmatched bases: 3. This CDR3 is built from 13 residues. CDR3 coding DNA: TGTGCCAGCAGTTTTGACAGGGAGGAGACCCAGTACTTC. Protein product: CASSFDREETQYF.

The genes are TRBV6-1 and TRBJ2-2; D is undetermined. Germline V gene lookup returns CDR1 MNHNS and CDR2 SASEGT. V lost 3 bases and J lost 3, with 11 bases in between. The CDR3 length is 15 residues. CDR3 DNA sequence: TGTGCCAGCAGTGAGCCGGTCGGTGACACCGGGGAGCTGTTTTTT. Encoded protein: CASSEPVGDTGELFF.